This TCR beta chain stems from a study of cytomegalovirus exposure and HLA in healthy donors. In the study overall: Out of approximately 170 million T cells, an earlier analysis found around 120 million unique TCR beta sequences in total.

General study results and limits: There was a cluster of highly shared sequence variants that was likely a sequencing artifact. In a later analysis, HLA-C alleles had the fewest associated TCRs, DRB1 alleles the most.

Germline CDR1 is SGHTA and CDR2 is FQGNSA. J was trimmed by 4 bases and V by 3 bases; bases with no gene match: 5. There are 15 residues in the CDR3. Comment on this clone: What it binds is not known.

The study ran its PCR with 60 Vbeta and 13 Jbeta primers. TCRdb keeps only in-frame clones here, not all; method: immunoSEQ multiplex PCR. Here the sample spans roughly 160,000 clones, roughly 70% being singletons. The TCR sequence derives from a young woman in good health and CMV-seropositive. What was sequenced was PBMCs. The rearrangement joins TRBV7-2 to TRBJ1-2; 10 positions agree with TRBD1. CDR3 in amino acids: CASSFGTGVGYGYTF. As DNA, the CDR3 is TGTGCCAGCAGCTTCGGGACAGGGGTTGGCTATGGCTACACCTTC.